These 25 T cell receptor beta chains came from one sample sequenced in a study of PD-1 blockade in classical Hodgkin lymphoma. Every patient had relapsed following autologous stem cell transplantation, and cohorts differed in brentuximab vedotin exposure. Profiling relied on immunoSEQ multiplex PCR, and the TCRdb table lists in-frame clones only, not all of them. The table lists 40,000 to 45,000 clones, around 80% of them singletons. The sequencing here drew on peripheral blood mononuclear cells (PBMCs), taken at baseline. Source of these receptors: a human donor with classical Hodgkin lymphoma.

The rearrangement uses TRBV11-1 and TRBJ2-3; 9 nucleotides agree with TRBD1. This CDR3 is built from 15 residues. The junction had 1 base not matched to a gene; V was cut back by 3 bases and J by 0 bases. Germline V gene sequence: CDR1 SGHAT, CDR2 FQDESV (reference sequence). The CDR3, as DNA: TGTGCCAGCAGCTTCGGGACAGGGAGCACAGATACGCAGTATTTT. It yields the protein CASSFGTGSTDTQYF.

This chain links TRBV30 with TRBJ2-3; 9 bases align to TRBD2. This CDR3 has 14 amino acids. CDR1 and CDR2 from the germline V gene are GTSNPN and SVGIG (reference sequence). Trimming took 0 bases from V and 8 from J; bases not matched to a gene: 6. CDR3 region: CAWSVSERGVTQYF. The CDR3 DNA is TGTGCCTGGAGTGTATCTGAGCGGGGGGTTACGCAGTATTTT. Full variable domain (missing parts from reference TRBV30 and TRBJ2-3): SQTIHQWPATLVQPVGSPLSLECTVEGTSNPNLYWYRQAAGRGLQLLFYSVGIGQISSEVPQNLSASRPQDRQFILSSKKLLLSDSGFYLCAWSVSERGVTQYFGPGTRLTVL.

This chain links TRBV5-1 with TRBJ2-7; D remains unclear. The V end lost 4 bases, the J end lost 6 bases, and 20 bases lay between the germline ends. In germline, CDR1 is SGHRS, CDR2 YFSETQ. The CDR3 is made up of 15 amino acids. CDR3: CASSPDPTSRVEQYF. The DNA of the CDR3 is TGCGCCAGCAGCCCCGACCCAACCAGTAGAGTCGAGCAGTACTTC.

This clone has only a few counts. CDR3 nucleotides: TGTGCCAGCAGCTTAACGACTAAGGACGAGCAGTACTTC. Translation gives CASSLTTKDEQYF. The rearrangement joins TRBV7-3 to TRBJ2-7; weak D call: TRBD2 (5 bases). The CDR3 runs 13 residues. Germline assignment: CDR1 SGHTA and CDR2 FQGTGA. V dropped 0 bases and J dropped 5 bases, with 8 bases sitting between them.

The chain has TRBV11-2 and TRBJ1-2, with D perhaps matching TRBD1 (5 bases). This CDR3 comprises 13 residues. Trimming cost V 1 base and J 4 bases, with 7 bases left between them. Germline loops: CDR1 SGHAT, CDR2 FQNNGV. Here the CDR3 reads CASSLGQIYGYTF. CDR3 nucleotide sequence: TGTGCCAGCAGCTTAGGACAGATCTATGGCTACACCTTC.

The CDR3 reads CASSYGGTGSYEQYF. CDR3 bases: TGTGCCAGCAGCTACGGAGGGACAGGCTCCTACGAGCAGTACTTC. The V and J genes are TRBV11-1 and TRBJ2-7, with 8 bases identical to TRBD1. Germline lookup yields CDR1 SGHAT and CDR2 FQDESV (reference sequence). The J segment lost 0 bases and the V segment lost 4 bases, leaving 5 bases of the junction unmatched. There are 15 residues in the CDR3.

Here the CDR3 reads CASSLRTTRNTEAFF. The CDR3 DNA is TGTGCCAGCAGCTTGCGGACAACTAGAAACACTGAAGCTTTCTTT. V gene TRBV5-5 combines with J gene TRBJ1-1, with D perhaps TRBD1 (5 bases). The ends were cut back, 1 base at V and 2 bases at J, with 12 bases in the middle. This CDR3 spans 15 amino acids. From germline, CDR1 is SGHKS and CDR2 YYEKEE (reference sequence).

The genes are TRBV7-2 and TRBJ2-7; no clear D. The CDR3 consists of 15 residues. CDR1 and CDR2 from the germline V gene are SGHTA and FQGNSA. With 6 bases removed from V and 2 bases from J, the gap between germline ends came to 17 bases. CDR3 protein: CASSYSPESPYEQYF. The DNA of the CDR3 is TGTGCCAGCAGTTACTCCCCGGAATCACCCTACGAGCAGTACTTC.

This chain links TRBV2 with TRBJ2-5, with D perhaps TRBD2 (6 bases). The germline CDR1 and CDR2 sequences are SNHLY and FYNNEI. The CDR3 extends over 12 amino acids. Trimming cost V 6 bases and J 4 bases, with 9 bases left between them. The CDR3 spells CASSWGGETQYF. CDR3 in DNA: TGTGCCAGCAGCTGGGGAGGAGAGACCCAGTACTTC.

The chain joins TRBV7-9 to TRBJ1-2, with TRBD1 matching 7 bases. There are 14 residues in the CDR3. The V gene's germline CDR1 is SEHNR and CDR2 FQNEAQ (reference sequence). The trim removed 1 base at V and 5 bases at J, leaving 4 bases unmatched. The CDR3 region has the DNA TGTGCCAGCAGCTTAGGACAGGGAGGGTATGGCTACACCTTC. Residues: CASSLGQGGYGYTF.

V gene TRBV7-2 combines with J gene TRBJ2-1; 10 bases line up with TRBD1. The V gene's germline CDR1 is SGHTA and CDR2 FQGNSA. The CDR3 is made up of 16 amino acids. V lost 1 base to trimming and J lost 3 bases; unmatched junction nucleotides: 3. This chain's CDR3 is CASSLEWTGGYNEQFF. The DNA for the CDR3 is TGTGCCAGCAGCTTAGAGTGGACAGGGGGCTACAATGAGCAGTTCTTC.

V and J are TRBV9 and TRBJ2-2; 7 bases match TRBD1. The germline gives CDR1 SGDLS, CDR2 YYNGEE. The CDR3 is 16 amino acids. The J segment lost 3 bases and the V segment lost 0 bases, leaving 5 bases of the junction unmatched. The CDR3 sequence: CASSVGQGWDTGELFF. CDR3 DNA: TGTGCCAGCAGCGTAGGACAGGGCTGGGACACCGGGGAGCTGTTTTTT.

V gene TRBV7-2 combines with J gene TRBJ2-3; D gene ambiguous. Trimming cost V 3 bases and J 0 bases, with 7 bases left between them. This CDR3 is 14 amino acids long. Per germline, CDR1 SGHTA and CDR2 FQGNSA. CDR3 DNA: TGTGCCAGCAGCTTGGGCAGTAGCACAGATACGCAGTATTTT. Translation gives CASSLGSSTDTQYF.

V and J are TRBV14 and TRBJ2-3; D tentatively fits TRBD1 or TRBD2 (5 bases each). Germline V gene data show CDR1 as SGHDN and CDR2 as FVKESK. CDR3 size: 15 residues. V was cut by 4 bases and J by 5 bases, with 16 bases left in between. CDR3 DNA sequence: TGTGCCAGCAGCCTAGGGGACGGCAGTGTAGATACGCAGTATTTT. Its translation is CASSLGDGSVDTQYF.

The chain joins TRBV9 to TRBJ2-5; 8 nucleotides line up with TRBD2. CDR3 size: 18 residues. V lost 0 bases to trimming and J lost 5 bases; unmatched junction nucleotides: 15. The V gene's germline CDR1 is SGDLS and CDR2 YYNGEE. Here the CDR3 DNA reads TGTGCCAGCAGCGTAGGGGTAGCGGGGAGGTTCTTTGGGGAGACCCAGTACTTC. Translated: CASSVGVAGRFFGETQYF.

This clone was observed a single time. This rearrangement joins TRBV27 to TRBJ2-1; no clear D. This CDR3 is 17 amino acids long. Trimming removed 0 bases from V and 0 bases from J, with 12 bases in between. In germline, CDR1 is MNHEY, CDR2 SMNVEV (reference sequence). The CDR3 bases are TGTGCCAGCAGTTTATCGGCCCAGCTTCACTCCTACAATGAGCAGTTCTTC. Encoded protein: CASSLSAQLHSYNEQFF.

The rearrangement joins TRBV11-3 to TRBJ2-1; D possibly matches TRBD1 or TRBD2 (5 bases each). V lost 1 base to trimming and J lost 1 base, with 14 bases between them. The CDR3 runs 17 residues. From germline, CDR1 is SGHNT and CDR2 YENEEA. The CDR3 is CASSLGEGFVSYNEQFF. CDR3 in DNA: TGTGCCAGCAGCTTAGGCGAGGGGTTTGTATCCTACAATGAGCAGTTCTTC. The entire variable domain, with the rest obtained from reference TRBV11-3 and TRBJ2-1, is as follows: EAGVVQSPRYKIIEKKQPVAFWCNPISGHNTLYWYLQNLGQGPELLIRYENEEAVDDSQLPKDRFSAERLKGVDSTLKIQPAELGDSAVYLCASSLGEGFVSYNEQFFGPGTRLTVL.

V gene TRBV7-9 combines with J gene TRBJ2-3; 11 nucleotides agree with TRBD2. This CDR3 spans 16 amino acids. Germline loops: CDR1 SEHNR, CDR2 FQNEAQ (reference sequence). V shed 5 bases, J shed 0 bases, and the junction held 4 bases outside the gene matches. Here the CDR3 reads CASSMGLAASTDTQYF. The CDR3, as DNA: TGTGCCAGCAGCATGGGACTAGCGGCCAGCACAGATACGCAGTATTTT.

The CDR3 bases are TGCGCCAGCAGCCAAGATGTCGGGAGCGGGGGGGGCAATGAGCAGTTCTTC. Translation gives CASSQDVGSGGGNEQFF. This chain uses TRBV4-3 with TRBJ2-1, with 10 bases matching TRBD2. With 0 bases clipped from V and 6 bases from J, the junction kept 8 bases outside the gene matches. Germline assignment: CDR1 LGHNA and CDR2 YSLEER. The CDR3 runs to 17 residues.

The CDR3 loop is CASTPDSSYEQYF. CDR3 DNA sequence: TGTGCCAGCACCCCGGACAGCTCCTACGAGCAGTACTTC. The rearrangement links TRBV25-1 to TRBJ2-7; D is possibly TRBD1 (6 bases). Trimming took 7 bases from V and 0 from J, leaving 10 bases between them. The CDR3 extends over 13 amino acids. CDR1 and CDR2 from the germline V gene are MGHDK and SYGVNS.

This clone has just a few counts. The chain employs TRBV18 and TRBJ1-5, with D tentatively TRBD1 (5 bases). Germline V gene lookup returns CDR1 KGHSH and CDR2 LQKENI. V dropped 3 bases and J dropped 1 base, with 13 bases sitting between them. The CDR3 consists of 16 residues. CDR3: CASSPFGTGSNQPQHF. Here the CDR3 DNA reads TGTGCCAGCTCACCTTTCGGGACCGGCAGCAATCAGCCCCAGCATTTT.

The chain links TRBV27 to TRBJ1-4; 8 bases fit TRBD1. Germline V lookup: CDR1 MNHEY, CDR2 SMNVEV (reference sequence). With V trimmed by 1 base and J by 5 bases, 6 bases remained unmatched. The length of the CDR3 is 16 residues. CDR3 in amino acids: CASSLWSGGLNEKLFF. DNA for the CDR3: TGTGCCAGCAGTTTATGGTCAGGGGGCCTAAATGAAAAACTGTTTTTT.

CDR3 protein: CASSSLGATHHAEQFF. Written as DNA, the CDR3 is TGTGCCAGCAGCTCCCTTGGGGCAACCCATCATGCTGAGCAGTTCTTC. This sequence joins TRBV11-2 and TRBJ2-1, with D maybe TRBD1 (5 bases). Germline V CDR1 and CDR2: SGHAT, FQNNGV. This CDR3 is 16 amino acids long. Trimming left V 4 bases short and J 9 bases short, with 22 bases between. The whole variable domain, filled in from reference TRBV11-2 and TRBJ2-1, reads EAGVAQSPRYKIIEKRQSVAFWCNPISGHATLYWYQQILGQGPKLLIQFQNNGVVDDSQLPKDRFSAERLKGVDSTLKIQPAKLEDSAVYLCASSSLGATHHAEQFFGPGTRLTVL.

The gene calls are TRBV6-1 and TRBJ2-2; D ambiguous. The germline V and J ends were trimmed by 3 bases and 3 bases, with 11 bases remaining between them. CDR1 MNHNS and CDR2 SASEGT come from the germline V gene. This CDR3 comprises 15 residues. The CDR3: CASSDVVGYTGELFF. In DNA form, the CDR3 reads TGTGCCAGCAGTGATGTGGTGGGATACACCGGGGAGCTGTTTTTT.

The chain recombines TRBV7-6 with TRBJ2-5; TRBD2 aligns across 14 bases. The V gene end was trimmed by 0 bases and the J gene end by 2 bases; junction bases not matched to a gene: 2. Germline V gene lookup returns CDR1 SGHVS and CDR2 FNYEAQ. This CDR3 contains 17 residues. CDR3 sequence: CASSLATSGGGQETQYF. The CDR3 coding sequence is TGTGCCAGCAGCTTAGCGACTAGCGGGGGGGGGCAAGAGACCCAGTACTTC.